This record covers a single T cell receptor beta chain. Antigen specificity is unknown. Sequencing used immunoSEQ multiplex PCR; TCRdb keeps in-frame clones, though not all of them. The data show about 65,000 clones, roughly nine tenths seen once. The data derive from a study of OX40 agonist ivuxolimab in advanced cancers. As for the study in general: Every 2 weeks, ivuxolimab was infused into the patients intravenously at between 0.01 and 10 mg/kg.

Overall study findings and caveats: Clonal expansion by week 6 occurred in CD4+ and CD8+ blood T cells (at 0.1 to 3.0 mg/kg).

Losses at the gene ends were 6 bases for V and 6 bases for J; bases not matched to a gene: 13. Germline V gene data show CDR1 as MDHEN and CDR2 as SYDVKM. This CDR3 contains 15 residues. The gene calls are TRBV28 and TRBJ1-1; 7 bases agree with TRBD1. The specimen comprised CD4+ or CD8+ T cells sorted from blood, sampled in a trial of the OX40 agonist ivuxolimab. The sequence was collected from an adult with an advanced solid tumor such as melanoma, head and neck, liver or kidney cancer. The DNA for the CDR3 is TGTGCCAGCAGGATCCCGACAGGGCAGCAAGCTGAAGCTTTCTTT. Encoded protein: CASRIPTGQQAEAFF.